This T cell receptor beta chain originates from a study of T cells in Graves' hyperthyroidism and ophthalmopathy. Notes on the study in general: Most thyroid clonotypes expanded above 0.001 appeared in blood too. Ophthalmopathy and stable hyperthyroidism were separated by a 13 V-J model.

Concerning this clonotype: Its antigen is as yet unknown.

Amplification of TCR beta CDR3 regions used RNA as the template. TCR CDR3 underwent first-round RT-PCR with the HTBI primer set. TCRdb re-called the multiplex PCR reads through MiXCR, storing one row per CDR3 protein. The sample lists just under 750,000 distinct CDR3 sequences; about 35% were seen once. V shed 3 bases and J shed 3 bases, with 14 bases lying between them. Germline CDR1 and CDR2: DFQATT and SNEGSKA (reference sequence). The CDR3 sequence is 14 residues long. The hyperthyroidism was newly diagnosed and had lasted under 2 months; the patients were aged 18 to 65. The diagnostic basis comprised clinical symptoms, serum thyroxine and TRAb, thyroid ultrasound and orbital computed tomography.

The chain combines TRBV20-1 with TRBJ2-5, with D perhaps matching TRBD1 (5 bases). This clonotype was sampled from a woman in her 40s with Graves' hyperthyroidism. The sample consisted of blood. In DNA form, the CDR3 reads TGCAGTGCTAGGAGCCCCCAGGGTAAAGAGACCCAGTACTTC. Encoded protein: CSARSPQGKETQYF.